This TCR beta chain was profiled in a study of T cell repertoires in cytomegalovirus infection. To note about this clonotype: Its antigen is not identified. At one end the junction does not follow the germline gene, possibly because of a read error.

From germline, CDR1 is SEHNR and CDR2 FQNEAQ (reference sequence). This CDR3 is 13 amino acids long. TCRdb redid the calling of the reads with MiXCR, one entry per CDR3 protein. The sample records approximately 1,000,000 distinct CDR3 sequences, under 40% being singletons. The chain joins TRBV7-9 to TRBJ2-1, with D maybe TRBD1 (6 bases). The source material was cultured CD8+ T cells from PBMCs, sampled from culture after CMV antigen stimulation. The sequence was obtained from a human donor in good health (CMV status not recorded). Some clones in this sample may be carry-over from other donors' samples. In nucleotides, the CDR3 is TGTGCCAGCAGTTTAGAACCGACAGGTCGGACGTTCTTC. Protein product: CASSLEPTGRTFF. The full variable domain, with the rest looked up from reference TRBV7-9 and TRBJ2-1, is DTGVSQNPRHKITKRGQNVTFRCDPISEHNRLYWYRQTLGQGPEFLTYFQNEAQLEKSRLLSDRFSAERPKGSFSTLEIQRTEQGDSAMYLCASSLEPTGRTFFGPGTRLTVL.